The 9 T cell receptor beta chains presented below share a single source sample, sequenced in a study of T cells in women clearing cervical HPV infection. This table comes from immunoSEQ multiplex PCR, and its TCRdb copy is limited to in-frame clones, with some not included. This sample's clone table lists roughly 20,000 clones. Sequenced input: blood buffy coat. Every receptor here comes from a woman between 18 and 69 years old with a cervical HPV16 infection that either progressed to CIN3+ or cleared (not recorded which).

As to this clone: The CDR3 goes on 3 residues after the read ends, and that part is filled in from the germline J gene. The rearrangement joins TRBV7-2 to TRBJ2-7, with 9 positions matching TRBD1. The CDR3 has 14 amino acids. Germline V lookup: CDR1 SGHTA, CDR2 FQGNSA. V was clipped by 3 bases and J by 4 bases; unmatched bases: 4. The chain's CDR3 is CASSLGQGGYEQYF. The sequenced part of the CDR3 DNA is TGTGCCAGCAGCTTGGGACAGGGAGGGTACGAG.

A note on this clone: The CDR3 extends 3 residues past the end of the read, so its final part is completed from the germline J gene. V is TRBV7-2 and J is TRBJ2-1, with 7 bases lining up with TRBD2. The CDR3 is 14 residues long. Germline V gene data show CDR1 as SGHTA and CDR2 as FQGNSA. Trimming removed 1 base from V and 7 bases from J; junction bases left unmatched: 4. The part of the CDR3 DNA that was read is TGTGCCAGCAGCTTAGAAAGCGGGAATAATGAG. As protein: CASSLESGNNE. The CDR3 as a whole reads CASSLESGNNEQFF.

About this clone itself: The read falls 3 residues short of the CDR3 end, and the missing part is taken from the germline J gene. This chain links TRBV5-1 with TRBJ2-1, with 9 bases lining up with TRBD1. Trimming at V came to 2 bases and at J to 6 bases, leaving 6 bases not matched to a gene. The CDR3 length is 15 residues. Germline V gene lookup returns CDR1 SGHRS and CDR2 YFSETQ. The CDR3 reads CASSFGDRDTNEQFF. Incomplete CDR3 DNA: TGCGCCAGCAGCTTTGGGGACAGGGATACCAATGAG.

For this clone: From the germline J gene comes the end of the CDR3, since the read stops 3 residues before it. The genes are TRBV5-1 and TRBJ1-3, with D perhaps TRBD1 (5 bases). Germline CDR1 and CDR2: SGHRS and YFSETQ. Trimming removed 0 bases from V and 0 bases from J, with 10 bases in between. This CDR3 has 16 amino acids. CDR3 DNA (partial): TGCGCCAGCAGCTTGGCCTCGGGGGTCTCTGGAAACACC. As protein: CASSLASGVSGNT. The CDR3 reads in full as CASSLASGVSGNTIYF.

In regard to this clone: Coverage ceases 3 residues before the CDR3 finishes, and the germline J gene fills in the end. The J gene is TRBJ1-1, the V gene TRBV2; D is unclear. Looked up from germline, CDR1 is SNHLY and CDR2 is FYNNEI. This CDR3 spans 12 amino acids. The CDR3 sequence is CASTRSVLEAFF. Partial CDR3 DNA: TGTGCCAGCACTAGGTCAGTTTTAGAA.

A remark on this clone: One end of the junction fails to match germline, which may point to a read error. The read falls 3 residues short of the CDR3 end, and the missing part is taken from the germline J gene. The chain links TRBV15 to TRBJ2-5; unclear D gene. This CDR3 is 14 amino acids long. The germline CDR1 and CDR2 sequences are LNHNV and YYDKDF (reference sequence). CDR3 loop: CATGRDGLWATQYF. The DNA read from the CDR3 is TGTGCCACCGGCAGAGATGGCCTATGGGCGACC.

On this clone itself: The read falls 3 residues short of the CDR3 end, and the missing part is taken from the germline J gene. This rearrangement joins TRBV30 to TRBJ2-4; 7 bases line up with TRBD1. The CDR3 extends over 14 amino acids. Per the germline V gene, CDR1 is GTSNPN and CDR2 is SVGIG (reference sequence). CDR3 sequence: CAWSVDRVGYGQYF. The CDR3 DNA, read in part, is TGTGCCTGGAGTGTAGACAGGGTAGGCTATGGT.

On this clone itself: The DNA ends 3 residues before the CDR3 does, and the rest of the CDR3 is filled in from the germline J gene. The V and J genes are TRBV30 and TRBJ2-3; D call uncertain. Per the germline V gene, CDR1 is GTSNPN and CDR2 is SVGIG (reference sequence). The germline V and J ends were trimmed by 7 bases and 2 bases, with 19 bases remaining between them. The CDR3 is made up of 15 amino acids. CDR3 residues: CASTRWSSNTDTQYF. CDR3 DNA, as far as it was read: TGTGCCTCGACTCGGTGGAGCAGTAACACAGATACG.

Details on this clone: The germline gene is not matched at one end of the junction; a read error may be the cause. The read comes to an end 3 residues before the CDR3 does, leaving the germline J gene to fill in the end. J is TRBJ2-3 and V is TRBV20-1, with D possibly being TRBD2 (6 bases). The CDR3 runs to 14 residues. Germline assignment: CDR1 DFQATT and CDR2 SNEGSKA (reference sequence). The sequenced part of the CDR3 DNA is TGCGGTGCGCGGAACCCTGGGGGGACAGATACG. This codes for CGARNPGGTDT. The CDR3, in full, reads CGARNPGGTDTQYF.